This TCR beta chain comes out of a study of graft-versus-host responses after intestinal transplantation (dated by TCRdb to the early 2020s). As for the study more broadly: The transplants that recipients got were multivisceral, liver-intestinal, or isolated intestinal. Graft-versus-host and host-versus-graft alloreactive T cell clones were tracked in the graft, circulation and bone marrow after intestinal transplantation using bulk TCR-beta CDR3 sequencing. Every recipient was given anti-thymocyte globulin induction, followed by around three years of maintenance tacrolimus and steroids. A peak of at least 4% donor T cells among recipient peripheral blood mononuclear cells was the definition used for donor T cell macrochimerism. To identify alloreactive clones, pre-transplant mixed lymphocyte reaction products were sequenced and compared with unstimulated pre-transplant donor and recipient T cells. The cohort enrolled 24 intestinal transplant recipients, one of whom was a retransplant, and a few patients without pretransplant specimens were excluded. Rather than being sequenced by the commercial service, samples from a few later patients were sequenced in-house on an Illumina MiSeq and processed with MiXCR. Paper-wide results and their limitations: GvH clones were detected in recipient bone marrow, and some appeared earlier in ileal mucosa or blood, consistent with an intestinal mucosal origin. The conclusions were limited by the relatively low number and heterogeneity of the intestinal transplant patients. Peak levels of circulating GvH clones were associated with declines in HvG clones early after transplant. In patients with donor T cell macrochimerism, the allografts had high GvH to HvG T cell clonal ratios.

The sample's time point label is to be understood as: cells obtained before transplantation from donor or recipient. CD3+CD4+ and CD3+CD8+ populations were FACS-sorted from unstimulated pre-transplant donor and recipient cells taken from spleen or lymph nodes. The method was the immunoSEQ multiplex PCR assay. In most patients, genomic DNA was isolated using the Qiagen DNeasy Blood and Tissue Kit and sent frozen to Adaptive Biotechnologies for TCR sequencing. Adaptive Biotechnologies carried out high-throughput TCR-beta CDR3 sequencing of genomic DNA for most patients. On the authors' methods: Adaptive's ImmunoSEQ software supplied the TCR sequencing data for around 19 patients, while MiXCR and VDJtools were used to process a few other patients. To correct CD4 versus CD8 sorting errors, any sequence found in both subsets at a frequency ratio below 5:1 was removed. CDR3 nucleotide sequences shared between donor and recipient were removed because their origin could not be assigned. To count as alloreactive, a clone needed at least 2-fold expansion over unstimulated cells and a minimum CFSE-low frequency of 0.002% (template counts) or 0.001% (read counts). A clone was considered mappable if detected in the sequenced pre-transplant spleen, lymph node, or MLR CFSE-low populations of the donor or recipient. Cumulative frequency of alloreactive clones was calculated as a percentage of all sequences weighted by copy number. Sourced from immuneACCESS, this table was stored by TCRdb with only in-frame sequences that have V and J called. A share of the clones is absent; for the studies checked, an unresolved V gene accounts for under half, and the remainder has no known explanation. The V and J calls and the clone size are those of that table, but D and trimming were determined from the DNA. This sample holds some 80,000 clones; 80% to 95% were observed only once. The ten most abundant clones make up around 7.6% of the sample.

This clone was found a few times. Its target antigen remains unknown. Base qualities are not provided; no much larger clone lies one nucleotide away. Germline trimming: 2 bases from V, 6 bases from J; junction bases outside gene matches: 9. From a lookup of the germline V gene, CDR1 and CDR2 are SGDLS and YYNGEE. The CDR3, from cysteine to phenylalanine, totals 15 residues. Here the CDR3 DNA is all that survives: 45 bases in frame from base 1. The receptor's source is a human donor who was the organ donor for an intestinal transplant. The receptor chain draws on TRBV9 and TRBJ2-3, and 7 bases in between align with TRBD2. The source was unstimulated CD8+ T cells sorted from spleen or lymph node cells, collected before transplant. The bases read TGTGCCAGCAGCGTCGGGGGAGGGCCTCCTGATACGCAGTATTTT. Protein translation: CASSVGGGPPDTQYF.